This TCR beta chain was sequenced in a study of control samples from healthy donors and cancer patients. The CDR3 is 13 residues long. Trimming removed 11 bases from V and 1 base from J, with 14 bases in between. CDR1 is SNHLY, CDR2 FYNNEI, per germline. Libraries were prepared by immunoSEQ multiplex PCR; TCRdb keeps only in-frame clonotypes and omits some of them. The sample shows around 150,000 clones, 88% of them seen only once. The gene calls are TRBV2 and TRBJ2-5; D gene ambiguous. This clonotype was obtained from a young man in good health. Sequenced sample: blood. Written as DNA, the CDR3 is TGTGCCGTCTCGAGTGCGAGCCAAGAGACCCAGTACTTC. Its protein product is CAVSSASQETQYF.